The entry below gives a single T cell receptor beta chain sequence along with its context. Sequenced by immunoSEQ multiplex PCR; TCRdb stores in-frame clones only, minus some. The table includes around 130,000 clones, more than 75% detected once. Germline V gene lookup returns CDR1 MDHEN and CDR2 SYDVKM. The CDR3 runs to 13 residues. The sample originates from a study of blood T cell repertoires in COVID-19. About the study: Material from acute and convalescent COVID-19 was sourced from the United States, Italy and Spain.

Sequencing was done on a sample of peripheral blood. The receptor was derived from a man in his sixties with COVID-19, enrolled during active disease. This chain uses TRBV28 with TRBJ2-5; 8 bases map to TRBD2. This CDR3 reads CACAGGGLETQYF. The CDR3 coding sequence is TGTGCGTGTGCGGGAGGTGGTTTGGAGACCCAGTACTTC.